These 32 T cell receptor beta chains originate from one sample sequenced in a study of brain T cells in children with intractable seizures. Libraries were prepared by immunoSEQ multiplex PCR; TCRdb keeps only in-frame clonotypes and omits some of them. The sample contains 110,000 or so clones, roughly 94% of which appear only once. This material consisted of peripheral blood, taken at surgery. The receptors come from a boy in the first two years of life with hemimegalencephaly and intractable seizures.

V gene TRBV5-6 combines with J gene TRBJ2-5; 10 bases agree with TRBD2. Germline values: CDR1 SGHDT, CDR2 YYEEEE. V dropped 0 bases and J dropped 7; count of bases not matched to a gene: 0. There are 13 residues in the CDR3. CDR3 in amino acids: CASSLGLAGTQYF. The CDR3 region has the DNA TGTGCCAGCAGCTTGGGACTAGCGGGGACCCAGTACTTC.

The genes are TRBV28 and TRBJ2-4, with 8 bases identical to TRBD1. V lost 3 bases to trimming and J lost 3 bases; unmatched junction nucleotides: 10. In germline, CDR1 is MDHEN, CDR2 SYDVKM. This CDR3 is 17 amino acids long. The CDR3 DNA reads as TGTGCCAGCAGTTTTCGTACAGGGGGTAGGGGCAAAAACATTCAGTACTTC. Residues: CASSFRTGGRGKNIQYF.

This chain links TRBV19 with TRBJ2-2; 9 bases map to TRBD1. Germline V gene lookup returns CDR1 LNHDA and CDR2 SQIVND (reference sequence). Trimming removed 4 bases from V and 0 bases from J; junction bases left unmatched: 21. The CDR3 has 22 amino acids. CDR3 region: CASSTQVPQGAGEGANTGELFF. DNA of the CDR3: TGTGCCAGTAGTACCCAAGTACCACAGGGGGCAGGGGAAGGGGCGAACACCGGGGAGCTGTTTTTT.

The chain joins TRBV24-1 to TRBJ1-3; possible D gene TRBD1, 6 bases. Trimming took 4 bases from V and 4 from J, leaving 13 bases between them. The germline V gene has CDR1 KGHDR and CDR2 SFDVKD. CDR3 length: 15 amino acids. This chain's CDR3 is CATSEWGGRGNTIYF. The CDR3 DNA reads as TGTGCCACCAGTGAGTGGGGGGGGCGAGGAAACACCATATATTTT.

The genes are TRBV28 and TRBJ1-5; tentative D call: TRBD1 (5 bases). V was trimmed by 6 bases and J by 10 bases, leaving 16 bases between them. The CDR3 covers 13 residues. Germline V gene sequence: CDR1 MDHEN, CDR2 SYDVKM. CDR3 nucleotides: TGTGCCAGCAGCCTCCAGGGACCCGGACCCCAGCATTTT. Protein sequence: CASSLQGPGPQHF.

The rearrangement uses TRBV5-1 and TRBJ1-1, with a tentative D call TRBD1 (5 bases). V lost 1 base, J lost 1 base, and 8 bases lay in between. Germline-derived CDR1 and CDR2 are SGHRS and YFSETQ. The CDR3 covers 14 residues. DNA for the CDR3: TGCGCCAGCAGCTTGATAGGGGCGAACACTGAAGCTTTCTTT. Protein product: CASSLIGANTEAFF.

This clone was picked up one time. The genes are TRBV4-2 and TRBJ1-1, with D unresolved. With 3 bases removed from V and 0 bases from J, the gap between germline ends came to 14 bases. The germline V gene has CDR1 LGHNA and CDR2 YNFKEQ. This CDR3 is 16 amino acids long. The CDR3 reads CASSQSIGRMNTEAFF. The CDR3 DNA reads TGTGCCAGCAGCCAGTCGATCGGGAGGATGAACACTGAAGCTTTCTTT.

V usage is TRBV9 and J usage is TRBJ1-1, with D possibly being TRBD1 (5 bases). V shed 3 bases and J shed 0 bases, with 15 bases lying between them. Per germline, CDR1 SGDLS and CDR2 YYNGEE. The CDR3 spans 16 residues. This CDR3 is CASSEGTAVMNTEAFF. CDR3 DNA: TGTGCCAGCAGCGAGGGGACGGCTGTTATGAACACTGAAGCTTTCTTT. Full variable domain (outside the CDR3, taken from reference TRBV9 and TRBJ1-1): DSGVTQTPKHLITATGQRVTLRCSPRSGDLSVYWYQQSLDQGLQFLIQYYNGEERAKGNILERFSAQQFPDLHSELNLSSLELGDSALYFCASSEGTAVMNTEAFFGQGTRLTVV.

This clone appeared a single time. This chain joins TRBV20-1 and TRBJ1-2; unclear D gene. Germline CDR1 DFQATT, CDR2 SNEGSKA (reference sequence). Trimming left V 3 bases short and J 2 bases short, with 10 bases between. The CDR3 is made up of 13 amino acids. CDR3 bases: TGCAGTGCTAGTTCGGACCGAAACTATGGCTACACCTTC. Residues: CSASSDRNYGYTF.

V usage is TRBV9 and J usage is TRBJ1-2; D is possibly TRBD1 (5 bases). Germline loops: CDR1 SGDLS, CDR2 YYNGEE. Trimming pared 3 bases from V and 3 bases from J, leaving 18 bases between. The CDR3 is made up of 16 amino acids. The CDR3 spells CASSDPLGLGDYGYTF. CDR3 nucleotides: TGTGCCAGCAGCGACCCACTTGGTTTGGGGGACTATGGCTACACCTTC.

V gene TRBV27 combines with J gene TRBJ2-3, with a tentative D call TRBD2 (7 bases). The CDR3 runs 16 residues. Trimming removed 6 bases at V and 1 base at J, with 17 bases between. Germline V gene data show CDR1 as MNHEY and CDR2 as SMNVEV (reference sequence). This CDR3 reads CASSRPGGLGTDTQYF. As DNA, the CDR3 is TGTGCCAGCAGCCGTCCCGGGGGGCTAGGCACAGATACGCAGTATTTT.

The chain carries TRBV28 and TRBJ2-1; TRBD2 matches at 7 bases. Germline V gene data show CDR1 as MDHEN and CDR2 as SYDVKM. The CDR3 consists of 16 residues. The J segment lost 3 bases and the V segment lost 2 bases, leaving 7 bases of the junction unmatched. CDR3 DNA: TGTGCCAGCAGTTTAAGAAGCGGGAAAATCTACAATGAGCAGTTCTTC. It specifies CASSLRSGKIYNEQFF. Full variable domain (rest looked up from reference TRBV28 and TRBJ2-1): DVKVTQSSRYLVKRTGEKVFLECVQDMDHENMFWYRQDPGLGLRLIYFSYDVKMKEKGDIPEGYSVSREKKERFSLILESASTNQTSMYLCASSLRSGKIYNEQFFGPGTRLTVL.

V usage is TRBV29-1 and J usage is TRBJ1-2; the match to TRBD1 covers 8 bases. The trim removed 5 bases at V and 5 bases at J, leaving 7 bases unmatched. The CDR3 has 13 amino acids. Looked up from germline, CDR1 is SQVTM and CDR2 is ANQGSEA. CDR3 protein: CSVLGTGVYGYTF. DNA for the CDR3: TGCAGCGTTCTTGGGACAGGAGTTTATGGCTACACCTTC. Looking up the rest from reference TRBV29-1 and TRBJ1-2 gives the full variable domain: SAVISQKPSRDICQRGTSLTIQCQVDSQVTMMFWYRQQPGQSLTLIATANQGSEATYESGFVIDKFPISRPNLTFSTLTVSNMSPEDSSIYLCSVLGTGVYGYTFGSGTRLTVV.

The V and J genes are TRBV7-2 and TRBJ2-2; 9 bases are a match to TRBD1. V shed 6 bases, J shed 7 bases, and the junction held 6 bases outside the gene matches. Looked up from germline, CDR1 is SGHTA and CDR2 is FQGNSA. The CDR3 is 14 residues long. CDR3 amino acids: CASSRQGEHGELFF. CDR3 nucleotide sequence: TGTGCCAGCAGTAGACAGGGGGAGCACGGGGAGCTGTTTTTT.

The chain has TRBV19 and TRBJ2-3; TRBD2 might be the D (7 bases). Trimming shortened V by 2 bases and J by 5 bases, and 17 bases separated the two germline ends. Germline V gene sequence: CDR1 LNHDA, CDR2 SQIVND (reference sequence). The CDR3 is 16 residues long. CDR3 nucleotides: TGTGCCAGTAGTATATGGGAGGGGGGCCAAGGAGATACGCAGTATTTT. Translated: CASSIWEGGQGDTQYF.

The gene calls are TRBV9 and TRBJ2-1; a weak D match, TRBD2 (5 bases). The CDR3 loop spans 13 amino acids. V lost 0 bases and J 9 bases, leaving 10 bases between the germline ends. Germline CDR1 and CDR2: SGDLS and YYNGEE. CDR3 sequence: CASSVEPRGEQFF. The DNA of the CDR3 is TGTGCCAGCAGCGTAGAGCCCCGGGGTGAGCAGTTCTTC.

The chain recombines TRBV7-9 with TRBJ2-7; TRBD1 matches 7 bases. Per germline, CDR1 SEHNR and CDR2 FQNEAQ (reference sequence). V trimming: 5 bases; J trimming: 7 bases; junction bases outside the gene matches: 11. This CDR3 is 14 amino acids long. The CDR3 reads CASSPPGQTREQYF. CDR3 coding DNA: TGTGCCAGCAGCCCGCCGGGACAGACGAGGGAGCAGTACTTC.

The CDR3: CASSTAGGQYF. For the CDR3, the DNA is TGTGCCAGCAGTACAGCAGGCGGGCAGTACTTC. The rearrangement joins TRBV6-6 to TRBJ2-7, with unresolved D. V lost 5 bases and J lost 9, with 11 bases in between. The germline CDR1 and CDR2 sequences are MNHNY and SVGAGI (reference sequence). The CDR3 consists of 11 residues.

This clone is a singleton in its sample. V usage is TRBV5-1 and J usage is TRBJ1-2, with TRBD1 matching 9 bases. CDR3 length equals 13 residues. Losses at the gene ends were 7 bases for V and 8 bases for J; bases not matched to a gene: 9. Germline V CDR1 and CDR2: SGHRS, YFSETQ. CDR3 sequence reads: CASGEQGAGGYTF. CDR3 coding DNA: TGCGCCAGCGGAGAACAGGGGGCAGGGGGCTACACCTTC.

V is TRBV7-3 and J is TRBJ1-3; unclear D gene. Germline-derived CDR1 and CDR2 are SGHTA and FQGTGA. V lost 5 bases and J lost 4, with 12 bases in between. This CDR3 has 14 amino acids. The CDR3 DNA is TGTGCCAGCAGCCCCCGGGATCCCGGAAACACCATATATTTT. It specifies CASSPRDPGNTIYF. Variable domain in full (rest from reference TRBV7-3 and TRBJ1-3): GAGVSQTPSNKVTEKGKYVELRCDPISGHTALYWYRQSLGQGPEFLIYFQGTGAADDSGLPNDRFFAVRPEGSVSTLKIQRTERGDSAVYLCASSPRDPGNTIYFGEGSWLTVV.

This clone was found a few times. This chain connects TRBV2 to TRBJ1-5, with 7 bases that match TRBD1. V lost 8 bases to trimming and J lost 2 bases; unmatched junction nucleotides: 3. CDR1 and CDR2 (germline): SNHLY, FYNNEI. This CDR3 comprises 13 residues. The CDR3 loop reads CASDDRGNQPQHF. DNA of the CDR3: TGTGCCAGCGACGACAGGGGCAATCAGCCCCAGCATTTT.

This CDR3 is CASSIGGAGYEQYF. CDR3 DNA: TGTGCCAGTAGTATAGGGGGCGCGGGCTACGAGCAGTACTTC. The chain couples TRBV19 to TRBJ2-7, with D perhaps TRBD1 or TRBD2 (5 bases each). V shed 1 base and J shed 3 bases, with 10 bases lying between them. This CDR3 is 14 amino acids long. Per the germline V gene, CDR1 is LNHDA and CDR2 is SQIVND (reference sequence).

This clone was seen only a few times. The genes are TRBV5-1 and TRBJ2-7; 7 nucleotides agree with TRBD2. Trimming took 0 bases from V and 0 from J; bases not matched to a gene: 3. The CDR3 sequence is 15 residues long. CDR1 and CDR2 from the germline V gene are SGHRS and YFSETQ. CDR3 sequence reads: CASSLDGRSSYEQYF. In nucleotides, the CDR3 is TGCGCCAGCAGCTTGGACGGGAGGAGCTCCTACGAGCAGTACTTC. The full variable domain, its missing parts supplied by reference TRBV5-1 and TRBJ2-7, is KAGVTQTPRYLIKTRGQQVTLSCSPISGHRSVSWYQQTPGQGLQFLFEYFSETQRNKGNFPGRFSGRQFSNSRSEMNVSTLELGDSALYLCASSLDGRSSYEQYFGPGTRLTVT.

CDR3 in DNA: TGTGCCAGCAGCCAAGCCGGCAGGGGGGAGACCCAGTACTTC. Its protein product is CASSQAGRGETQYF. The chain employs TRBV3-1 (or the pseudogene TRBV3-2) and TRBJ2-5, with 7 bases matching TRBD1. This CDR3 is 14 amino acids long. Germline lookup yields CDR1 LGHDT and CDR2 YNNKEL (reference sequence). V dropped 1 base and J dropped 5; count of bases not matched to a gene: 4.

The chain combines TRBV11-3 with TRBJ2-1, with 8 bases lining up with TRBD2. Germline CDR1 reads SGHNT; CDR2 reads YENEEA. The CDR3 covers 14 residues. Trimming at V came to 1 base and at J to 6 bases, leaving 2 bases not matched to a gene. CDR3 bases: TGTGCCAGCAGCTTAGCTAGCGGGTCCAATGAGCAGTTCTTC. Its translation: CASSLASGSNEQFF.

The CDR3 nucleotides are TGTGCCAGCAGTTTTAGGCCTAGCGGACTTTACGAGCAGTACTTC. Translation: CASSFRPSGLYEQYF. The gene calls are TRBV28 and TRBJ2-7, with TRBD2 matching 7 bases. The trim removed 3 bases at V and 4 bases at J, leaving 9 bases unmatched. Germline CDR1 is MDHEN and CDR2 is SYDVKM. This CDR3 is 15 amino acids long.

In DNA form, the CDR3 reads TGTGCCAGCAGCCAGACTGGGAACACCGGGGAGCTGTTTTTT. Its translation: CASSQTGNTGELFF. This chain connects TRBV7-8 to TRBJ2-2; D gene unclear. The CDR3 sequence is 14 residues long. V gave up 5 bases and J gave up 1 base, with 8 bases separating them. CDR1 is SGHVS and CDR2 is FQNEAQ in the germline V gene.

This chain connects TRBV25-1 to TRBJ2-3; 7 bases match TRBD2. V was pared by 1 base and J by 2 bases, with 9 bases of the junction left unmatched. This CDR3 spans 17 amino acids. Looked up from germline, CDR1 is MGHDK and CDR2 is SYGVNS. This chain's CDR3 is CASSESRLAAHTDTQYF. DNA for the CDR3: TGTGCCAGCAGTGAATCGCGACTAGCAGCCCACACAGATACGCAGTATTTT.

This chain connects TRBV11-2 to TRBJ1-2; 8 bases fit TRBD1. The junction had 6 bases not matched to a gene; V was cut back by 2 bases and J by 4 bases. Per germline, CDR1 SGHAT and CDR2 FQNNGV. The CDR3 totals 15 residues. In DNA, the CDR3 is TGTGCCAGCAGCTTACCCTTTACAGGGGGCTATGGCTACACCTTC. Protein product: CASSLPFTGGYGYTF.

The chain recombines TRBV7-9 with TRBJ2-1; D possibly corresponds to TRBD1 (5 bases). CDR1 is SEHNR, CDR2 FQNEAQ, per germline (reference sequence). Trimming left V 5 bases short and J 6 bases short, with 14 bases between. The CDR3 runs 14 residues. CDR3 nucleotides: TGTGCCAGCAGCCACCGCGCTAGGGGCAATGAGCAGTTCTTC. It specifies CASSHRARGNEQFF.

The chain combines TRBV5-1 with TRBJ2-1; the match to TRBD2 covers 9 bases. The ends lost 4 bases at V and 2 bases at J; junction bases unmatched: 10. Germline values: CDR1 SGHRS, CDR2 YFSETQ. This CDR3 region has 17 residues. The CDR3, as DNA: TGCGCCAGCAGCAGGGTTTGGCGGGAGGGCCCCTACAATGAGCAGTTCTTC. Translating gives CASSRVWREGPYNEQFF.

V usage is TRBV7-9 and J usage is TRBJ2-2; maybe TRBD2 (6 bases). Trimming pared 5 bases from V and 1 base from J, leaving 11 bases between. Looked up from germline, CDR1 is SEHNR and CDR2 is FQNEAQ (reference sequence). This CDR3 spans 15 amino acids. DNA of the CDR3: TGTGCCAGCAGCCCCGGGGGTGGGAACACCGGGGAGCTGTTTTTT. It codes for CASSPGGGNTGELFF. The whole variable domain, filled in from reference TRBV7-9 and TRBJ2-2, reads DTGVSQNPRHKITKRGQNVTFRCDPISEHNRLYWYRQTLGQGPEFLTYFQNEAQLEKSRLLSDRFSAERPKGSFSTLEIQRTEQGDSAMYLCASSPGGGNTGELFFGEGSRLTVL.